Listed below are T cell receptor beta chains from one sample, sequenced in a study of cytomegalovirus exposure and HLA in healthy donors. Sequencing used immunoSEQ multiplex PCR; TCRdb keeps in-frame clones, though not all of them. Here the sample spans some 190,000 clones, roughly 78% being singletons. Sample: PBMCs. All receptors come from a woman under 40 in good health and CMV-seronegative. The CDR3 runs from the conserved cysteine through the conserved F or W. Only part of the rows carry a size: once, few, many, or a class if the clone is expanded.

V gene	clone size	J gene	CDR3 protein
TRBV21-1	once	TRBJ2-7	CASSKKKDTYPNAYEQYF
TRBV5-1	.	TRBJ2-5	CASRRGTPDETQYF
TRBV30	.	TRBJ2-5	CAWSTGRETQYF
TRBV2	.	TRBJ1-4	CASSRTGDSNEKLFF
TRBV7-6	.	TRBJ1-1	CASSLELANTEAFF
TRBV7-6	.	TRBJ2-3	CASSLGGRKPDTQYF
TRBV18	.	TRBJ1-1	CASSPPSGGNTEAFF
TRBV19	.	TRBJ2-1	CASRLDRGSYNEQFF
TRBV10-2	.	TRBJ2-5	CASREGLAGVRETQYF
TRBV29-1	.	TRBJ2-2	CSVDRVGGELFF
TRBV30	.	TRBJ1-1	CAWSWAGEAFF
TRBV5-4	.	TRBJ2-3	CASRRGTAGPGTDTQYF
TRBV2	once	TRBJ2-2	CASSVDPRGRERNTGELFF
TRBV10-3	.	TRBJ2-5	CAISEAGGANQETQYF
TRBV9	.	TRBJ2-1	CASSVGSSGGQYNEQFF
TRBV7-2	.	TRBJ1-2	CASSLDRTGGGYTF
TRBV5-1	.	TRBJ1-2	CASSLGQGVVRDGYTF
TRBV2	.	TRBJ1-5	CASRDRGLGNQPQHF
TRBV11-2	.	TRBJ2-3	CASSSGGGQIDTQYF
TRBV2	.	TRBJ2-1	CASSPLTSGGVGEQFF
TRBV28	.	TRBJ1-4	CASRLQGASRASNEKLFF
TRBV7-2	.	TRBJ2-7	CASSLEDRKQYF
TRBV5-1	.	TRBJ1-2	CASSLGQGEYGYTF
TRBV4-1	.	TRBJ2-5	CASSQDRGQETQYF
TRBV29-1	.	TRBJ2-7	CSVEDATSGGSYEQYF
TRBV5-6	.	TRBJ1-2	CASSLGPRQANYGYTF
TRBV13	once	TRBJ2-1	CASSLGLAGGKFF
TRBV10-1	.	TRBJ2-2	CASSESLLHLGANTGELFF
TRBV9	.	TRBJ1-1	CASSVPGQGAEAFF
TRBV5-1	.	TRBJ1-5	CASSLAGQGNQPQHF
TRBV28	once	TRBJ1-3	CASSATGIGNTIYF
TRBV9	once	TRBJ2-7	CASSPGTGSAEQYF